These 19 T cell receptor beta chains came from one sample sequenced in a study of T cells in Graves' hyperthyroidism and ophthalmopathy. RNA transcripts yielded amplified TCR beta CDR3 regions. First-round RT-PCR with HTBI primers amplified the TCR CDR3 region. TCRdb reanalysed the multiplex PCR reads using MiXCR and keeps one entry per CDR3 protein. This sample has about 610,000 distinct CDR3 sequences, with 14% to 15% found just once. Material for sequencing was blood. The receptors stem from a woman aged 40 to 49 with Graves' ophthalmopathy.

The chain is built from TRBV6-1 and TRBJ1-1; no clear D. The V and J ends lost 11 bases and 5 bases respectively, with 15 bases between them. The germline CDR1 and CDR2 sequences are MNHNS and SASEGT. The CDR3 runs to 12 residues. The CDR3 region has the DNA TGTGCCGGAAGACGGTCCGGGACTGAAGCTTTCTTT. It is translated as CAGRRSGTEAFF.

This clonotype appeared many times. This chain's CDR3 is CASRPTGDQPQHF. CDR3 nucleotide sequence: TGTGCCAGCAGACCAACAGGGGATCAGCCCCAGCATTTT. This chain joins TRBV6-2 or TRBV6-3 and TRBJ1-5, with TRBD1 matching over 7 bases. The CDR3 consists of 13 residues. The ends lost 6 bases at V and 5 bases at J; junction bases unmatched: 4. CDR1 MNHEY and CDR2 SVGEGT come from the germline V gene.

This clonotype came up a few times. A much larger clone sits a single nucleotide away, making a read error possible. The V gene is TRBV7-9, the J gene TRBJ1-1; the D gene is possibly TRBD1 (5 bases). Trimming stripped 3 bases from V and 6 bases from J, with 8 bases between. Germline CDR1 reads SEHNR; CDR2 reads FQNEAQ (reference sequence). The CDR3 contains 12 residues. In DNA form, the CDR3 reads TGTGCCAGCAGCTTCGAGGGACCTGAAGCTTTCTTT. It specifies CASSFEGPEAFF.

The chain has TRBV7-9 and TRBJ1-1; 7 bases align to TRBD1. Germline values: CDR1 SEHNR, CDR2 FQNEAQ (reference sequence). The J segment lost 3 bases and the V segment lost 5 bases, leaving 9 bases of the junction unmatched. CDR3 length: 15 amino acids. Here the CDR3 reads CASSLTSGGHTEAFF. The CDR3 DNA reads as TGTGCCAGCAGCCTGACGTCAGGGGGGCACACTGAAGCTTTCTTT.

This clonotype was observed at least ten times. V gene TRBV6-1 combines with J gene TRBJ1-3; weak D call: TRBD1 (5 bases). CDR3 length: 15 amino acids. V shed 7 bases and J shed 0 bases, with 13 bases lying between them. The germline gives CDR1 MNHNS, CDR2 SASEGT. CDR3 nucleotides: TGTGCCAGCAAAGGGGAGTTCAGCTCTGGAAACACCATATATTTT. It translates to CASKGEFSSGNTIYF.

This clonotype appeared a few times. V is TRBV6-1 and J is TRBJ2-3; 10 nucleotides line up with TRBD2. Germline CDR1 and CDR2: MNHNS and SASEGT. The CDR3 loop spans 18 amino acids. The V segment lost 4 bases and the J segment 4 bases; nucleotides outside the gene matches: 14. The DNA of the CDR3 is TGTGCCAGCAGTGGATTTGTTCCCGGGACTAGCGTATCAGATACGCAGTATTTT. Amino acids: CASSGFVPGTSVSDTQYF.

In its sample, this clonotype was seen many times. One junction end disagrees with the germline gene, perhaps due to a read error. The V gene is TRBV28, the J gene TRBJ1-3; the D gene is possibly TRBD1 (6 bases). This CDR3 has 16 amino acids. Germline CDR1 reads MDHEN; CDR2 reads SYDVKM. CDR3 protein: CASSFRSRGPGNTICF. The CDR3 DNA sequence: TGTGCCAGCAGTTTTCGGTCCAGGGGACCTGGAAACACCATATGTTTT.

The V gene is TRBV2, the J gene TRBJ1-5; TRBD1 matches at 12 bases. This CDR3 comprises 14 residues. V shed 7 bases and J 5 bases; nucleotides not matched to a gene: 3. Germline V lookup: CDR1 SNHLY, CDR2 FYNNEI. CDR3 bases: TGTGCCAGCACGGGACAGGGGGCATATCAGCCCCAGCATTTT. The encoded protein is CASTGQGAYQPQHF.

The rearrangement uses TRBV13 and TRBJ2-5; 10 positions agree with TRBD2. This CDR3 has 14 amino acids. V lost 5 bases and J lost 5; bases outside the gene matches: 5. Germline CDR1 PRHDT, CDR2 FYEKMQ (reference sequence). CDR3 in DNA: TGTGCCAGCAGCGCGGCGACTAGCGGGGAGACCCAGTACTTC. It translates to CASSAATSGETQYF.

V usage is TRBV6-2 or TRBV6-3 and J usage is TRBJ2-7; D is uncertain. The germline V and J ends were trimmed by 0 bases and 6 bases, with 12 bases remaining between them. CDR3 size: 14 residues. Germline assignment: CDR1 MNHEY and CDR2 SVGEGT. This CDR3 reads CASSYSQAFGEQYF. CDR3 nucleotide sequence: TGTGCCAGCAGTTACTCCCAGGCGTTCGGCGAGCAGTACTTC.

This clonotype was seen many times. The chain carries TRBV20-1 and TRBJ2-2; D ambiguous. The CDR3 spans 13 residues. Germline CDR1 DFQATT, CDR2 SNEGSKA (reference sequence). With 3 bases removed from V and 0 bases from J, the gap between germline ends came to 5 bases. This CDR3 reads CSASAANTGELFF. The CDR3 bases are TGCAGTGCTAGCGCGGCGAACACCGGGGAGCTGTTTTTT.

In this sample, this clonotype turned up many times. The V and J genes are TRBV12-3 or TRBV12-4 and TRBJ1-1; D is ambiguous. The CDR3 loop spans 12 amino acids. V lost 6 bases and J lost 0, with 5 bases in between. Here the CDR3 reads CASRIMNTEAFF. CDR3 nucleotide sequence: TGTGCCAGCAGGATCATGAACACTGAAGCTTTCTTT.

There are a few counts of this clonotype. The V call is TRBV29-1, the J call TRBJ2-5, with a weak D call TRBD2 (6 bases). Trimming removed 4 bases from V and 6 bases from J, with 12 bases in between. The CDR3 consists of 12 residues. Germline CDR1 is SQVTM and CDR2 is ANQGSEA. The DNA for the CDR3 is TGCAGCGTTGTGGTGGGCGGGAAGACCCAGTACTTC. Encoded protein: CSVVVGGKTQYF. The full variable domain, with the rest looked up from reference TRBV29-1 and TRBJ2-5, is SAVISQKPSRDICQRGTSLTIQCQVDSQVTMMFWYRQQPGQSLTLIATANQGSEATYESGFVIDKFPISRPNLTFSTLTVSNMSPEDSSIYLCSVVVGGKTQYFGPGTRLLVL.

This clonotype was seen repeatedly, ten times or more. The J gene is TRBJ2-7, the V gene TRBV6-5; TRBD2 is a possible D gene (6 bases). This CDR3 has 17 residues. V lost 4 bases, J lost 1 base, and 20 bases lay in between. Germline V gives CDR1 MNHEY, CDR2 SVGAGI. In nucleotides, the CDR3 is TGTGCCAGCAGTTGGGGGAGTAGCGGCCTGACTTCCTACGAGCAGTACTTC. It translates to CASSWGSSGLTSYEQYF.

This clonotype was recorded many times. The V and J genes are TRBV30 and TRBJ1-2, with TRBD1 identical over 7 bases. CDR1 GTSNPN and CDR2 SVGIG come from the germline V gene (reference sequence). There are 14 residues in the CDR3. The V and J ends lost 1 base and 8 bases, in that order; junction bases with no gene match: 10. CDR3 coding DNA: TGTGCCTGGAGTGGAACGACAGGGACGAGCGGCTACACCTTC. Translating gives CAWSGTTGTSGYTF.

This clonotype came up many times. The DNA for the CDR3 is TGTGCCAGCAGTACATGGACAGTTACAAGATCCTACGAGCAGTACTTC. Its translation: CASSTWTVTRSYEQYF. This sequence joins TRBV12-3 or TRBV12-4 and TRBJ2-7, with D possibly matching TRBD1 (6 bases). There are 16 residues in the CDR3. V lost 5 bases and J lost 1, with 18 bases in between.

This clonotype was counted at least ten times. The chain links TRBV19 to TRBJ1-5; D is unclear. Trimming removed 9 bases from V and 2 bases from J, with 17 bases in between. The germline V gene encodes CDR1 LNHDA and CDR2 SQIVND (reference sequence). The CDR3 consists of 15 residues. CDR3 loop: CASISGRSGNQPQHF. CDR3 DNA: TGTGCCAGCATCTCCGGTCGCTCCGGCAATCAGCCCCAGCATTTT.

This clonotype occurred many times. The gene calls are TRBV10-3 and TRBJ2-7; 7 bases are a match to TRBD2. The CDR3 has 12 amino acids. Losses at the gene ends were 8 bases for V and 5 bases for J; bases not matched to a gene: 6. CDR1 is ENHRY, CDR2 SYGVKD, per germline. The DNA for the CDR3 is TGTGCCATCGCCCCCGGGGGGAACGAGCAGTACTTC. Translation: CAIAPGGNEQYF.

This sequence joins TRBV6-2 or TRBV6-3 and TRBJ2-5; D is unresolved. Germline V lookup: CDR1 MNHEY, CDR2 SVGEGT. The CDR3 is 16 amino acids. Trimming shortened V by 2 bases and J by 5 bases, and 18 bases separated the two germline ends. The chain's CDR3 is CASSYGDSSWLETQYF. The CDR3 bases are TGTGCCAGCAGTTACGGAGACTCCTCTTGGTTGGAGACCCAGTACTTC.